Here is one TCR beta chain with its context. The CDR3 loop spans 16 amino acids. Trimming took off 5 bases at V and 8 bases at J, with 24 bases between the two ends. Germline CDR1 is SGHTA and CDR2 is FQGNSA. The sample originates from a study of T cell changes during pregnancy in multiple sclerosis. Method: immunoSEQ multiplex PCR; TCRdb's copy keeps in-frame clones and lacks some. This table holds approximately 110,000 clones, around nine tenths found once. The specimen comprised peripheral blood, sampled in the third trimester of pregnancy. The source is a female donor with multiple sclerosis, enrolled in a pregnancy study. The chain is built from TRBV7-2 and TRBJ1-2; D unclear. The CDR3 DNA sequence: TGTGCCAGCAGCCCGGACGGGGTCGCCCGTCCTGGAGGCTACACCTTC. The encoded protein is CASSPDGVARPGGYTF.